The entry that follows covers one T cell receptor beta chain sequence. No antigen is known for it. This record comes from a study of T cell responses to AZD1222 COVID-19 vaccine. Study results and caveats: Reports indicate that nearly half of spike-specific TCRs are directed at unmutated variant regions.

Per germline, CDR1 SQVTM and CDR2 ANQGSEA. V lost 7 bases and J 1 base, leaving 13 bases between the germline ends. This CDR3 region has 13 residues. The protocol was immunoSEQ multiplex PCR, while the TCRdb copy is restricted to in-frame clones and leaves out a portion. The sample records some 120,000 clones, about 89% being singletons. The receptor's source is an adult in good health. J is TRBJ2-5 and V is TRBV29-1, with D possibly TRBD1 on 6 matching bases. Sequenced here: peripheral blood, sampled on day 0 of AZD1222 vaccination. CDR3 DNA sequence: TGCAGCGCTGGGGTGGACAGCCAAGAGACCCAGTACTTC. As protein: CSAGVDSQETQYF.